One TCR beta chain is described in this entry. Its specificity is unknown. Distinct nucleotide sequences in the sample also encode this CDR3. The J segment lost 6 bases and the V segment lost 4 bases, leaving 4 bases of the junction unmatched. The CDR3 is 13 residues long. Germline V lookup: CDR1 SGHRS, CDR2 YFSETQ. Profiled with immunoSEQ multiplex PCR; TCRdb holds only in-frame clones, not every one. The table records about 480,000 clones, around 74% of them present only once. This sample stems from a study of shared clonotypes between healthy human individuals. Study-level results: Genetic and exposure-history diversity was limited by the few donors.

V is TRBV5-1 and J is TRBJ1-2, with TRBD1 identical over 9 bases. The sequencing input was PBMCs. The TCR originated in a woman in her forties in good health. Some clones in this sample may be carry-over from other donors' samples. DNA of the CDR3: TGCGCCAGCAGCCCCGGACAGGGGCATGGCTACACCTTC. Its protein product is CASSPGQGHGYTF.